A single sample gave rise to the 14 T cell receptor delta chains below, sequenced in a study of Vδ1+ human thymocytes. Study outcomes and limitations: Thymic TRG and TRD repertoires appeared highly polyclonal.

No antigens are known for them. Sequences come from RNA converted to cDNA by reverse transcription. The CDR3 regions were amplified by multiplex PCR from V-gene primers to a constant-region primer. TCRdb re-called clones from the multiplex PCR reads using CATT. Among over 20,000 delta-chain clones listed, approximately 8.8% were seen once. Material: Vdelta1+ gamma-delta thymocytes from the thymus. The subset: FACS-sorted CD3+ TCRalphabeta- TCRVdelta1+ TCRVdelta2- thymocytes. All receptors come from a child under two years old who had congenital heart surgery.

The chain joins TRDV1 to TRDJ1; D might be TRDD3 (6 bases). V lost 5 bases and J lost 2, with 15 bases in between. Germline V lookup: CDR1 TSWWSYY, CDR2 QGS. CDR3 length equals 15 residues. CDR3 loop: CALGKGFGDTDKLIF. The CDR3 DNA reads as TGTGCTCTTGGGAAGGGGTTTGGGGATACCGATAAACTCATCTTT.

The table lists this clone with a few counts. V is TRDV1 and J is TRDJ1; D remains ambiguous. CDR1 TSWWSYY and CDR2 QGS come from the germline V gene. The CDR3 has 16 amino acids. The V and J ends lost 5 bases and 0 bases respectively, with 16 bases between them. The CDR3 protein is CALGYFRAPYTDKLIF. The CDR3, as DNA: TGTGCTCTTGGGTATTTCCGGGCCCCCTACACCGATAAACTCATCTTT.

This chain connects TRDV1 to TRDJ1; D not certain. This CDR3 is 18 amino acids long. Trimming took off 3 bases at V and 1 base at J, with 21 bases between the two ends. The germline gives CDR1 TSWWSYY, CDR2 QGS. The CDR3 protein is CALGDPGAPSRGTDKLIF. The CDR3 region has the DNA TGTGCTCTTGGGGACCCCGGGGCTCCCTCGAGGGGCACCGATAAACTCATCTTT.

The rearrangement joins TRDV1 to TRDJ1, with 13 bases matching TRDD3. Germline loops: CDR1 TSWWSYY, CDR2 QGS. V gave up 2 bases and J gave up 0 bases; unmatched junction bases: 30. This CDR3 is built from 26 residues. In nucleotides, the CDR3 is TGTGCTCTTGGGGAAGTTGCCTACTGGGGGATACGAGCGAAGAAGGTGGCAAAGCAGTACACCGATAAACTCATCTTT. This translates into CALGEVAYWGIRAKKVAKQYTDKLIF.

No V gene call is available, although the J gene is TRDJ1; the table's TRDD3 call for D was not verified on the DNA. The CDR3 sequence is 20 residues long. The CDR3 is CALGELTDTFGISLADKLIF. CDR3 coding DNA: TGTGCTCTTGGGGAACTAACAGATACGTTCGGGATTAGTTTGGCCGATAAACTCATCTTT.

This clone came up a few times. The chain has TRDV2 and TRDJ1; TRDD3 matches 10 bases. Looked up from germline, CDR1 is GEAIGNYY and CDR2 is EKD. The CDR3 runs 19 residues. The ends lost 9 bases at V and 0 bases at J; junction bases unmatched: 21. The CDR3, as DNA: TGTGCCCGATCAGGAGGGGGATACGTCCCTCAAGCCGACACCGATAAACTCATCTTT. Translating it yields CARSGGGYVPQADTDKLIF.

This clone is labeled medium-sized. The V gene is TRDV2, the J gene TRDJ1, with D possibly TRDD3 on 5 matching bases. Germline V lookup: CDR1 GEAIGNYY, CDR2 EKD. This CDR3 contains 15 residues. Trimming took off 1 base at V and 1 base at J, with 12 bases between the two ends. The CDR3 DNA reads as TGTGCCTGTGACACTGGGGCGGCCCTCACCGATAAACTCATCTTT. Amino acids: CACDTGAALTDKLIF.

The rearrangement uses TRDV1 and TRDJ1; tentative D call: TRDD2 (6 bases). This CDR3 has 20 amino acids. Per germline, CDR1 TSWWSYY and CDR2 QGS. V lost 5 bases and J 0 bases, leaving 28 bases between the germline ends. The chain's CDR3 is CALGLSPFPGEVPNTDKLIF. CDR3 sequence (DNA): TGTGCTCTTGGGCTCTCTCCCTTCCCCGGTGAAGTACCCAACACCGATAAACTCATCTTT.

This clone appeared a few times. The genes are TRDV1 and TRDJ1, with TRDD3 matching 7 bases. The CDR3 length is 16 residues. Trimming cost V 1 base and J 7 bases; bases outside gene matches: 12. CDR1 is TSWWSYY and CDR2 is QGS in the germline V gene. CDR3 residues: CALGERTSNGGFKLIF. The CDR3 nucleotides are TGTGCTCTTGGGGAACGGACTAGTAACGGGGGATTTAAACTCATCTTT.

This chain links TRDV1 with TRDJ1; TRDD3 matches 13 bases. With 6 bases clipped from V and 0 bases from J, the junction kept 19 bases outside the gene matches. This CDR3 spans 21 amino acids. Germline V lookup: CDR1 TSWWSYY, CDR2 QGS. Here the CDR3 DNA reads TGTGCTCTTGGATCCGACGACCTCTACTGGGGGATACGCCCGTACACCGATAAACTCATCTTT. It specifies CALGSDDLYWGIRPYTDKLIF.

The rearrangement uses TRDV2 and TRDJ1; 12 positions match TRDD3. The CDR3 spans 18 residues. CDR1 is GEAIGNYY, CDR2 EKD, per germline. V was clipped by 0 bases and J by 10 bases; unmatched bases: 17. CDR3 loop: CACDTCRTYWGILDSLIF. The CDR3 DNA reads TGTGCCTGTGACACCTGCCGAACTTACTGGGGGATACTAGACTCACTCATCTTT.

This clone has just a few counts. The chain has TRDV1 and TRDJ1, with D maybe TRDD2 (8 bases). The CDR3 consists of 24 residues. Germline V gene sequence: CDR1 TSWWSYY, CDR2 QGS. The V end lost 1 base, the J end lost 0 bases, and 36 bases lay between the germline ends. As DNA, the CDR3 is TGTGCTCTTGGGGAACGCCCAGGGCTTCCTACTTTCTGGGGGCCGTTGGGGTACACCGATAAACTCATCTTT. Amino acids: CALGERPGLPTFWGPLGYTDKLIF.

Only a few counts were recorded for this clone. The V gene is TRDV1, the J gene TRDJ1; 10 nucleotides agree with TRDD3. Trimming removed 2 bases from V and 1 base from J; junction bases left unmatched: 16. Germline CDR1 and CDR2: TSWWSYY and QGS. The CDR3 spans 20 residues. CDR3 DNA: TGTGCTCTTGGGGAAATCTGCGACCTATGGGGGATACCCCTCACCGATAAACTCATCTTT. Encoded protein: CALGEICDLWGIPLTDKLIF.

Regarding this clone: The junction departs from the called germline gene at one end, perhaps through a read error. The gene calls are TRDV1 and TRDJ1, with 8 positions matching TRDD3. Because TCRdb records no J gene, it was assigned here through a match of the DNA to germline. CDR1 is TSWWSYY and CDR2 is QGS in the germline V gene. This CDR3 contains 22 residues. The CDR3 nucleotides read TGTGCCCTTGGGGAACTCACCCCTACCCGTACTGGGGGGTTTCTTTACACCGATAAACTCATCTTT. This translates into CALGELTPTRTGGFLYTDKLIF.